The present T cell receptor (beta chain) was sequenced within a study of blood T cell repertoires in COVID-19 (dated by TCRdb to the early 2020s). Turning to the overall study: Collaborator samples came from the United States, Italy and Spain and covered acute and convalescent phases of COVID-19. The samples were drawn from the first 160 participants of the ongoing ImmuneRACE study and from 950 to 1,500 subjects provided by 6 global collaborators. Nearly every sample came with metadata listing a de-identified subject ID, COVID-19 status, age in years and sex. The repertoires were released in a freely available public database meant as a resource for research on the immune response to SARS-CoV-2. The prospective study material was composed of cDNA or gDNA derived from T cells, B-cell-depleted T cells, or PBMCs. Where HLA class I and class II types were available, the types were taken from metadata supplied by the sample provider, not from assay-based typing. Deeply sampled blood TCRbeta repertoires from subjects exposed to, actively infected with, or recovered from COVID-19 were included in the dataset.

This clone was seen only a few times. This clone's antigen is unknown. Within one base of it there is no much larger clone, and no base qualities were kept. Study-wide conclusions, independent of this receptor: Clinical and demographic metadata were provided uncurated, with the amount varying by source and participant.

Whole blood was collected in K2EDTA tubes by collaborating institutions according to the institutions' own protocols. For TCRbeta analysis, collaborator samples were shipped as frozen whole blood, as isolated PBMCs, or as DNA extracted from either sample type. TCRbeta CDR3 regions were amplified from genomic DNA using the immunoSEQ Assay, a bias-controlled multiplex PCR. In the original analysis: Nucleated cell counts per sample were estimated from amplification of reference gene primers within the assay. To quantify the absolute abundance of each unique TCRbeta CDR3 rearrangement, sequence reads were collapsed and filtered. For each sample, productive Simpson clonality was calculated as the square root of Simpson's diversity index over productive rearrangements. TCRdb limited this immuneACCESS table to in-frame rearrangements with V and J called. A share of clones is missing; checked studies link under half to unresolved V genes, and the rest is unexplained. The D gene and trimming were derived from the DNA, and the V and J assignments and clone size from that table. The sample contains about 63,000 clones, about 86% of them found a single time. The biggest ten clones account for more than 10% of the sample.

Sequencing input: peripheral blood. The source is a human donor in a cohort sampled during active COVID-19.

The CDR3 protein: CASSQDEEASEAFF. The nucleotide sequence reads as follows: TGTGCCAGCAGCCAAGACGAGGAGGCGTCAGAAGCTTTCTTT. Recombination linked TRBV4-2 to TRBJ1-1; there is no confident call for the D gene. The trim is 0 bases for V and 8 bases for J, with a gap of 13 bases between the germline ends. The CDR3 covers 14 residues, taking in both the cysteine and the phenylalanine. The sequence is cut down to CDR3 DNA, 42 bases in frame from base 1. The germline V gene sets CDR1 to LGHNA and CDR2 to YNFKEQ.